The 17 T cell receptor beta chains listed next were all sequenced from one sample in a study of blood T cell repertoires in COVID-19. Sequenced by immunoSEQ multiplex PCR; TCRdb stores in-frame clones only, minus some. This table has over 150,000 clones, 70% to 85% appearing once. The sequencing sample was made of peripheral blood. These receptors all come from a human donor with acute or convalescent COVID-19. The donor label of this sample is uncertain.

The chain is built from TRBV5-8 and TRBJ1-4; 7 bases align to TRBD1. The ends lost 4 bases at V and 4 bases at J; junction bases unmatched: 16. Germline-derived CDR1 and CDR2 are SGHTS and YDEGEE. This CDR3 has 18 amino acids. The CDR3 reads CASSRIGEGGAGNEKLFF. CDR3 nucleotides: TGTGCCAGCAGCCGGATCGGAGAAGGGGGCGCGGGTAATGAAAAACTGTTTTTT. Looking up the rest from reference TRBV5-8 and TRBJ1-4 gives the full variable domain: EAGVTQSPTHLIKTRGQQATLRCSPISGHTSVYWYQQALGLGLQFLLWYDEGEERNRGNFPPRFSGRQFPNYSSELNVNALELEDSALYLCASSRIGEGGAGNEKLFFGSGTQLSVL.

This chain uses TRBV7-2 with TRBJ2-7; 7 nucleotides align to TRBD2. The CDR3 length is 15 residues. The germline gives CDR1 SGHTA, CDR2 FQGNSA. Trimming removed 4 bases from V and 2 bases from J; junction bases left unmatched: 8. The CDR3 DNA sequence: TGTGCCAGCAGCTGGGGCCTAGCGGCAACCTACGAGCAGTACTTC. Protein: CASSWGLAATYEQYF. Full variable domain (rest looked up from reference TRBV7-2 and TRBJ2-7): GAGVSQSPSNKVTEKGKDVELRCDPISGHTALYWYRQSLGQGLEFLIYFQGNSAPDKSGLPSDRFSAERTGGSVSTLTIQRTQQEDSAVYLCASSWGLAATYEQYFGPGTRLTVT.

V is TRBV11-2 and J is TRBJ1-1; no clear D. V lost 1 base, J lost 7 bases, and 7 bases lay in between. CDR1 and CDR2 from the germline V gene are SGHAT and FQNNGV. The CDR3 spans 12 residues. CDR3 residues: CASSLVGSEAFF. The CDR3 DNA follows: TGTGCCAGCAGCTTAGTAGGGAGTGAAGCTTTCTTT.

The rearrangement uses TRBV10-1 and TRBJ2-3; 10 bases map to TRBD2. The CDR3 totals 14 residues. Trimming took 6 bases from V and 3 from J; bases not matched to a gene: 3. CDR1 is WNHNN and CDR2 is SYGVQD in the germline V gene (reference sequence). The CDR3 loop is CASSGAGGTDTQYF. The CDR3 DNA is TGCGCCAGCAGCGGAGCGGGAGGGACAGATACGCAGTATTTT.

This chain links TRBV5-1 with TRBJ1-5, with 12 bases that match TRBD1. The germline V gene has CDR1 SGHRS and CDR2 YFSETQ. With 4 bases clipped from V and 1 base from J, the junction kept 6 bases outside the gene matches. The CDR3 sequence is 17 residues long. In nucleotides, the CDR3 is TGCGCCAGCAGCGCTGGGACAGGGGGCTTAAGCAATCAGCCCCAGCATTTT. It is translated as CASSAGTGGLSNQPQHF.

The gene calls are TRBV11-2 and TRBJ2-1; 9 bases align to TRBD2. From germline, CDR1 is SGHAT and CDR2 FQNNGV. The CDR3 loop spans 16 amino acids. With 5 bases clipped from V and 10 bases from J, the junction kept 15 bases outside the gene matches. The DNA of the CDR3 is TGTGCCAGCAGCGCGCGACTAGCGGTAACCCTCGGGGAGCAGTTCTTC. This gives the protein CASSARLAVTLGEQFF. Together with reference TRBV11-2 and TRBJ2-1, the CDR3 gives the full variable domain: EAGVAQSPRYKIIEKRQSVAFWCNPISGHATLYWYQQILGQGPKLLIQFQNNGVVDDSQLPKDRFSAERLKGVDSTLKIQPAKLEDSAVYLCASSARLAVTLGEQFFGPGTRLTVL.

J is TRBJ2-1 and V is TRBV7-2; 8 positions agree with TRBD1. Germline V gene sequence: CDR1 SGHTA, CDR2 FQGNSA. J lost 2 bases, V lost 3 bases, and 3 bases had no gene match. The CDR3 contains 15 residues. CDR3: CASSLDRVPYNEQFF. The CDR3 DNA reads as TGTGCCAGCAGCTTGGACAGGGTCCCCTACAATGAGCAGTTCTTC.

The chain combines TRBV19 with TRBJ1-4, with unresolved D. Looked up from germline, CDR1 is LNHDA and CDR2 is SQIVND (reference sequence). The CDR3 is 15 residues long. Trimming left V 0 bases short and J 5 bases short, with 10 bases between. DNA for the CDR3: TGTGCCAGTAGTATAGACAGGCCGCCGAATGAAAAACTGTTTTTT. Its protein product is CASSIDRPPNEKLFF. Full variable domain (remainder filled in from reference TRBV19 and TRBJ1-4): DGGITQSPKYLFRKEGQNVTLSCEQNLNHDAMYWYRQDPGQGLRLIYYSQIVNDFQKGDIAEGYSVSREKKESFPLTVTSAQKNPTAFYLCASSIDRPPNEKLFFGSGTQLSVL.

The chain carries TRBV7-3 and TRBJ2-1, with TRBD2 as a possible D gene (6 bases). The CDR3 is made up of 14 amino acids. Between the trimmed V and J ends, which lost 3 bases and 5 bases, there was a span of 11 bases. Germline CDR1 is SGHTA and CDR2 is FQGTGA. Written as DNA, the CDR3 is TGTGCCAGCAGCTTCTCGGCGGGGAACAATGAGCAGTTCTTC. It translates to CASSFSAGNNEQFF.

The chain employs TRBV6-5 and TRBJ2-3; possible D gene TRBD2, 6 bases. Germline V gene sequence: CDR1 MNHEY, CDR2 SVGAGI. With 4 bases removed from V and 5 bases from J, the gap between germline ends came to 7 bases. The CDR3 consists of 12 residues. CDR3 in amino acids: CASSFGGDTQYF. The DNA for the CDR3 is TGTGCCAGCAGTTTCGGGGGAGATACGCAGTATTTT.

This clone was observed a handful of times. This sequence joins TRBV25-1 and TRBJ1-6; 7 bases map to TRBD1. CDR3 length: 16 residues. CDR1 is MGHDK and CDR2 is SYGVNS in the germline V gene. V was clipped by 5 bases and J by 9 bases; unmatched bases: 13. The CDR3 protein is CASSLTGTARGSPLHF. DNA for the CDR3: TGTGCCAGCAGTTTAACTGGGACAGCGAGGGGTTCACCCCTCCACTTT.

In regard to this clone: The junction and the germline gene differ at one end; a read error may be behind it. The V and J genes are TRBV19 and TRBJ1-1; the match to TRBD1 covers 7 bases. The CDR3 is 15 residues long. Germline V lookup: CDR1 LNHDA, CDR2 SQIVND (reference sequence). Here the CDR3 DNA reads TGTGCCAGTAGTCTAGAGGACAGGACGAACACTGAAGCTTTCTTT. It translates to CASSLEDRTNTEAFF.

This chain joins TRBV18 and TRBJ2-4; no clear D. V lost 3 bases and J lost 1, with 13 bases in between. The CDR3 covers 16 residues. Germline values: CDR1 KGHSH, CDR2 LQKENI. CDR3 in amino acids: CASSPSPTRAKNIQYF. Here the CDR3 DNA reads TGTGCCAGCTCACCGTCGCCTACTCGGGCCAAAAACATTCAGTACTTC. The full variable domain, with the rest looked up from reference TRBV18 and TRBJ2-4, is NAGVMQNPRHLVRRRGQEARLRCSPMKGHSHVYWYRQLPEEGLKFMVYLQKENIIDESGMPKERFSAEFPKEGPSILRIQQVVRGDSAAYFCASSPSPTRAKNIQYFGAGTRLSVL.

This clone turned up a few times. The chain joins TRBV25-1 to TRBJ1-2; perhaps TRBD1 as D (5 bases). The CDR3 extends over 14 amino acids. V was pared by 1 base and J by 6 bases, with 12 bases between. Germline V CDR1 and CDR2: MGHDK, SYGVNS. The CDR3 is CASSELDSANGYTF. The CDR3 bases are TGTGCCAGCAGTGAATTAGACAGTGCTAATGGCTACACCTTC.

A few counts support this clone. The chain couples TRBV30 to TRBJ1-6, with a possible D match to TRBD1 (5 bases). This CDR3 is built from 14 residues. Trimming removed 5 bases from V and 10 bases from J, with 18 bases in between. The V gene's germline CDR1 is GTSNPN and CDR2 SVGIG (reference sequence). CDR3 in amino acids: CAWSAGQRGSPLHF. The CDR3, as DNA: TGTGCCTGGTCCGCGGGGCAGAGGGGATCACCCCTCCACTTT.

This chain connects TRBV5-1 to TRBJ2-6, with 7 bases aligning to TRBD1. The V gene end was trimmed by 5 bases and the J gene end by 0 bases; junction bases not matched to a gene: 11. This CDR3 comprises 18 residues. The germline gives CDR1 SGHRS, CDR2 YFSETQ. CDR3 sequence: CASSSPDRATSGANVLTF. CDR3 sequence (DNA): TGCGCCAGCAGTTCCCCAGACAGGGCCACCTCTGGGGCCAACGTCCTGACTTTC.

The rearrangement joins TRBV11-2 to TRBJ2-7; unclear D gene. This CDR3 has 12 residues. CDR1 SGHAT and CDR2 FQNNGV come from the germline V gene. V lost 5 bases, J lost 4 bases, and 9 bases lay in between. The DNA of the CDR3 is TGTGCCAGCAGCCATGGCTCTTACGAGCAGTACTTC. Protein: CASSHGSYEQYF.